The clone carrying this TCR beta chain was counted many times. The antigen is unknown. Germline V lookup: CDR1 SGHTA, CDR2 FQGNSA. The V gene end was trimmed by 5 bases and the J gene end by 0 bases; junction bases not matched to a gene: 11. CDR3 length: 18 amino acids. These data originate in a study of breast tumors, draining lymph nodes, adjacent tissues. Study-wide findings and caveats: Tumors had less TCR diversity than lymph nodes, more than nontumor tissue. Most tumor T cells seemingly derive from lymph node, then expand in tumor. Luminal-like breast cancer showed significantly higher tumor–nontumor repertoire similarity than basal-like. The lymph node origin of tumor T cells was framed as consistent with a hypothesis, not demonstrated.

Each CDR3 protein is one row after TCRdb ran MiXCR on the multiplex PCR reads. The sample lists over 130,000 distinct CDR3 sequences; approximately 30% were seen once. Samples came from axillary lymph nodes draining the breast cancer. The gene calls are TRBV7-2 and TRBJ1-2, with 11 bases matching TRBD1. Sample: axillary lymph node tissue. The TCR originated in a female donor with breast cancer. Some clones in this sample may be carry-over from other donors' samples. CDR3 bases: TGTGCCAGCAGCCTACGTTCGGGGACAGGGGGTTCTAACTATGGCTACACCTTC. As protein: CASSLRSGTGGSNYGYTF. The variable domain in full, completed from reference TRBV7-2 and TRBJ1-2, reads GAGVSQSPSNKVTEKGKDVELRCDPISGHTALYWYRQSLGQGLEFLIYFQGNSAPDKSGLPSDRFSAERTGGSVSTLTIQRTQQEDSAVYLCASSLRSGTGGSNYGYTFGSGTRLTVV.